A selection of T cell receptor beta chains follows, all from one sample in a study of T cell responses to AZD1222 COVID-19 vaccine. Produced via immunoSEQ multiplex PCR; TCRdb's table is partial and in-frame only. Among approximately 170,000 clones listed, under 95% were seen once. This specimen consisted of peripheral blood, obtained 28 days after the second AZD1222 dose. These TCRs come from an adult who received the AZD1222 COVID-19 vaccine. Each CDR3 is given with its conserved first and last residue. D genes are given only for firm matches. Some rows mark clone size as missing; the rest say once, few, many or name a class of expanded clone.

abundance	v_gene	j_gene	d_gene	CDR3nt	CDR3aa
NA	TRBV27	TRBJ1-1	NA	TGTGCCAGCAGTTTATATGGGGGGCCTACTGAAGCTTTCTTT	CASSLYGGPTEAFF
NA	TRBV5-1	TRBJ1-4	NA	TGCGCCAGCAGTTACCAGCATTCAACTAATGAAAAACTGTTTTTT	CASSYQHSTNEKLFF
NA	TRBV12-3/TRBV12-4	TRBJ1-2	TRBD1	TGTGCCAGCAGTTTAACACAGGGGACTGGCACCTTC	CASSLTQGTGTF
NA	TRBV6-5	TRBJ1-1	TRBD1	TGTGCCAGCAACTACTACAGGGGAAACACTGAAGCTTTCTTT	CASNYYRGNTEAFF
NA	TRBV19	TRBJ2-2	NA	TGTGCCAGTAGTAACGGGGGGCCTGTATTTGCCGGGGAGCTGTTTTTT	CASSNGGPVFAGELFF
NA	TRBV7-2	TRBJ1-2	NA	TGTGCCAGCAGCGAGGACGGGCTCTATGGCTACACCTTC	CASSEDGLYGYTF
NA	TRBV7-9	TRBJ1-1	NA	TGTGCCAGCAGCCCAAGGAGGGCCTCGGCCACTGAAGCTTTCTTT	CASSPRRASATEAFF
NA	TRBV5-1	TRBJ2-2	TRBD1	TGCGCCAGCAGCCATTGGGACAGGGCCACCGGGGAGCTGTTTTTT	CASSHWDRATGELFF
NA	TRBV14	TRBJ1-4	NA	TGTGCCAGCAGCCAGAGCCCAGGGTTATATGAAAAACTGTTTTTT	CASSQSPGLYEKLFF
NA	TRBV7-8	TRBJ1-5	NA	TGTGCCAGCAGCCCCCAGGTCGGGGGCAATCAGCCCCAGCATTTT	CASSPQVGGNQPQHF
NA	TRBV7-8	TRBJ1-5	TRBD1	TGTGCCAGCAGCCTAAGCTGGACAGGCGCGGGTCAGCCCCAGCATTTT	CASSLSWTGAGQPQHF
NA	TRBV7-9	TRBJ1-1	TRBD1	TGTGCCAGCATACCCCAGGGGGATAACACTGAAGCTTTCTTT	CASIPQGDNTEAFF
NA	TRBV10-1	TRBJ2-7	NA	TGCGCCAGCAGTGACTGGACTCAGGGGGAGCAGTACTTC	CASSDWTQGEQYF
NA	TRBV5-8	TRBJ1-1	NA	TGTGCCAGCAGCCCAGGACTGATGAACACTGAAGCTTTCTTT	CASSPGLMNTEAFF
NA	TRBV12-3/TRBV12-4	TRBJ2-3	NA	TGTGCCAGCAGCCTTATAGTAGCAGATACGCAGTATTTT	CASSLIVADTQYF
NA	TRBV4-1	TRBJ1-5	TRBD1	TGCGCCAGCAGCCAAGCAGGGGGCGAGGGTCAGCCCCAGCATTTT	CASSQAGGEGQPQHF
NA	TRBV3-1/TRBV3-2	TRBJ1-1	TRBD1	TGTGCCAGCAGCATGACAGGGGTGAACACTGAAGCTTTCTTT	CASSMTGVNTEAFF
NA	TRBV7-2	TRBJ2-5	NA	TGTGCCAGCAGCTTTTTACCGGGCAGGGCTGAGACCCAGTACTTC	CASSFLPGRAETQYF
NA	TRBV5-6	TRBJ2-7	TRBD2	TGTGCCAGCAGCTTCGGGACTAGCGCTTACGAGCAGTACTTC	CASSFGTSAYEQYF
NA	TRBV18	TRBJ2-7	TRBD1	TGTGCCAGCTCACCGGGACAGGGGGTCTACGAGCAGTACTTC	CASSPGQGVYEQYF
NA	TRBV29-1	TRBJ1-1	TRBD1	TGCAGCGCCAGGGACAGGCTGAACACTGAAGCTTTCTTT	CSARDRLNTEAFF
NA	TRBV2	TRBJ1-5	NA	TGTGCCAGCAGTGAGGGGCAGCCATTTAATCAGCCCCAGCATTTT	CASSEGQPFNQPQHF
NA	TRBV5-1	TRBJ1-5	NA	TGCGCCAGCAGCCCGGACACGAGCAATCAGCCCCAGCATTTT	CASSPDTSNQPQHF
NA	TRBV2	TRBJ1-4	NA	TGTGCCAGCTGTGGGGGAACAACTAATGAAAAACTGTTTTTT	CASCGGTTNEKLFF
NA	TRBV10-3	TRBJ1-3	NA	TGTGCCACCACCGGGAATGGGGACACCATATATTTT	CATTGNGDTIYF
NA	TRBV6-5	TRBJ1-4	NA	TGTGCCAGCAGTTCCGGCAGGCATGATGAAAAACTGTTTTTT	CASSSGRHDEKLFF
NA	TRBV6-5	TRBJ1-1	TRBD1	TGTGCCAGCAGTTGGGAGGTAGGGGGCGGTGAAGCTTTCTTT	CASSWEVGGGEAFF
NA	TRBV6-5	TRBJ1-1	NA	TGTGCCAGCAGTTACTCGAGGCAGGGGATTAGTGAAGCTTTCTTT	CASSYSRQGISEAFF
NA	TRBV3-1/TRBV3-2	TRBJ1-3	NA	TGTGCCAGCAGGGACATCAGAAACACCATATATTTT	CASRDIRNTIYF
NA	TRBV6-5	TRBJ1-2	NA	TGTGCCAGCAGTCAATTGAGAGGAGACGGCTACACCTTC	CASSQLRGDGYTF
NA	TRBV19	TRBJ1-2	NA	TGTGCCAGTCGGAGGGGGGGAGAAGCTAACTATGGCTACACCTTC	CASRRGGEANYGYTF
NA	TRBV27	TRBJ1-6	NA	TGTGCCAGCAGTTTTATCGGACAGCCGAGTCCACCCCTCCACTTT	CASSFIGQPSPPLHF
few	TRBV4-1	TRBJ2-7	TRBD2	TGCGCCAGCAGCCCCGGTAGCGGGGGACGGGTAGAGCAGTACTTC	CASSPGSGGRVEQYF
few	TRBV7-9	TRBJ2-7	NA	TGTGCCAGCAGCTTAGGTCACAGGGCTCCCTACGAGCAGTACTTC	CASSLGHRAPYEQYF
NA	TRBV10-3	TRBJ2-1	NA	TGTGCCATCAGTGAGTCGGGCACCTACAATGAGCAGTTCTTC	CAISESGTYNEQFF
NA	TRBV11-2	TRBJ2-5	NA	TGTGCCAGCAGCTCTGGGGGGCGAGAGACCCAGTACTTC	CASSSGGRETQYF
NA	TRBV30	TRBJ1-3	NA	TGTGCCTTCTTACAGGACTCTGGAAACACCATATATTTT	CAFLQDSGNTIYF
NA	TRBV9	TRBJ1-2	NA	TGTGCCAGCAGCGAGAGGGACCCGGTCTATGGCTACACCTTC	CASSERDPVYGYTF
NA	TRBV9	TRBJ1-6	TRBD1	TGTGCCAGCAGCGGGACAGGGACAAACTCACCCCTCCACTTT	CASSGTGTNSPLHF
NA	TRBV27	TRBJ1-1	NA	TGTGCCAGCAGTTTATTCGCAGGGGCAGAGGCTTTCTTT	CASSLFAGAEAFF
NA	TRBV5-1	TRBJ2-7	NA	TGCGCCAGCAGCTTTACAGCCACCTACGAGCAGTACTTC	CASSFTATYEQYF
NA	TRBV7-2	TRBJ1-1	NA	TGTGCCAGTAGGGGACAATTGGGGGACACTGAAGCTTTCTTT	CASRGQLGDTEAFF
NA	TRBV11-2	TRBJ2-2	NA	TGTGCCAGCAGCTTCGTAGCGAACACCGGGGAGCTGTTTTTT	CASSFVANTGELFF
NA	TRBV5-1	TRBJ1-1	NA	TGCGCCAGCAGCTTGGAACCCAGGAGCACTGAAGCTTTCTTT	CASSLEPRSTEAFF
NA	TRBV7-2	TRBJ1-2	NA	TGTGCCAGCGTCCAGGGGATGAATGGCTACACCTTC	CASVQGMNGYTF
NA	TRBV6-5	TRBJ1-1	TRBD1	TGTGCCAGCAGTTACAGTCAGGGGGCGCAAACTTTCTTT	CASSYSQGAQTFF
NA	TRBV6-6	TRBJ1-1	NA	TGTGCCAGCAGTTACTCATGGGGTAGGGCTTTCTTT	CASSYSWGRAFF
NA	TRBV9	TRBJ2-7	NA	TGTGCCAGCAGCGTTGACGGGGGGCTCTCCTACGAGCAGTACTTC	CASSVDGGLSYEQYF
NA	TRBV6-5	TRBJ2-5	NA	TGTGCCAGCAGAGCCCCGGGTTCCCAAGAGACCCAGTACTTC	CASRAPGSQETQYF
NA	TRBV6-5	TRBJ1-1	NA	TGTGCCAGCAGTCGAAACGGGGGCGCTGAAGCTTTCTTT	CASSRNGGAEAFF
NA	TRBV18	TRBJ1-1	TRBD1	TGTGCCAGCTCAACCCGACAGGGCACAGTGAACACTGAAGCTTTCTTT	CASSTRQGTVNTEAFF
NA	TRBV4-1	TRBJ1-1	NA	TGCGCCAGCAGCCAAGAGTTACATAGTATTGAAGCTTTCTTT	CASSQELHSIEAFF
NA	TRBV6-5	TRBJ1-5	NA	TGTGCCAGCGAGACAGGTCCCTATAGCAATCAGCCCCAGCATTTT	CASETGPYSNQPQHF
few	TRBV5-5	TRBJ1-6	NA	TGTGCCAGCAGCTTGGACAGGGTAGGACCCCTCCACTTT	CASSLDRVGPLHF